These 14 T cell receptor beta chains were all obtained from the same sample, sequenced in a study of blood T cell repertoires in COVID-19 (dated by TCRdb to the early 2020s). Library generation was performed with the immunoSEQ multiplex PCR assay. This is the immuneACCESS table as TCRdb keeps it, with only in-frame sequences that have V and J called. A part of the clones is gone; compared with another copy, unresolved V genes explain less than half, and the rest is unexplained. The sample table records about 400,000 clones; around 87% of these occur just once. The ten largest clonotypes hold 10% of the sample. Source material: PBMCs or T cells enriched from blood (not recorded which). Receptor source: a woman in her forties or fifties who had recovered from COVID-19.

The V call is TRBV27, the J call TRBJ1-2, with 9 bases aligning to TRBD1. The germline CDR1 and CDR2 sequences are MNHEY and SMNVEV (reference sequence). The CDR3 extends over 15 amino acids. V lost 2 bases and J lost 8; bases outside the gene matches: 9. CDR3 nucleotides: TGTGCCAGCAGTTTACGGACAGGGGCAGGGCGAGGCTACACCTTC. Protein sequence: CASSLRTGAGRGYTF.

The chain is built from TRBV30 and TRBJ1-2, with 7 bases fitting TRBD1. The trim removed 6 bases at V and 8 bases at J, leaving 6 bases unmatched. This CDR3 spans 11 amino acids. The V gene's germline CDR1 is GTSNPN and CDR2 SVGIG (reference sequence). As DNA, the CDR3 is TGTGCCTGTAACAGGGGACGGGGCTACACCTTC. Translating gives CACNRGRGYTF.

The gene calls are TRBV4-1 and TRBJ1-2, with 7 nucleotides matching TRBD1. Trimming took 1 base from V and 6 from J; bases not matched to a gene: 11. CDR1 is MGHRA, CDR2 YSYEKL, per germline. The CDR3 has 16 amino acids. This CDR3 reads CASSQGGGGLDNGYTF. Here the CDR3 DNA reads TGCGCCAGCAGCCAAGGTGGAGGGGGCCTCGACAATGGCTACACCTTC.

CDR3 amino acids: CASSSQSQETQYF. The CDR3 region has the DNA TGTGCCAGCAGCTCCCAGTCCCAAGAGACCCAGTACTTC. The chain uses TRBV5-6 and TRBJ2-5; D gene ambiguous. Between the trimmed V and J ends, which lost 3 bases and 1 base, there was a span of 7 bases. The length of the CDR3 is 13 residues. Per the germline V gene, CDR1 is SGHDT and CDR2 is YYEEEE.

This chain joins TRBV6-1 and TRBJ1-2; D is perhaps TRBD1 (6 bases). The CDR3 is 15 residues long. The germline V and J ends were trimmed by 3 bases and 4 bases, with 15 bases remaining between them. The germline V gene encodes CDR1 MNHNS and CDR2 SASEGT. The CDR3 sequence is CASSEDRGVAYGYTF. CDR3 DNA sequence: TGTGCCAGCAGTGAGGACAGAGGGGTGGCCTATGGCTACACCTTC.

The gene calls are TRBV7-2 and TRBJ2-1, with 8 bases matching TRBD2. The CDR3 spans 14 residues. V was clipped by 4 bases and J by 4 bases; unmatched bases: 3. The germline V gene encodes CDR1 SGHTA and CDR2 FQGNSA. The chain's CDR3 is CASSSSSGYNEQFF. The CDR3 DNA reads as TGTGCCAGCAGCTCTTCTAGCGGGTACAATGAGCAGTTCTTC.

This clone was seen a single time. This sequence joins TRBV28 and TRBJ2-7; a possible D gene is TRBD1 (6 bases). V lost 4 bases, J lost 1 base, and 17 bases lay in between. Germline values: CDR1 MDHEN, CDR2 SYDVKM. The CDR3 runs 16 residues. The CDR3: CASSSQQGILSYEQYF. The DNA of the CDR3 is TGTGCCAGCAGTTCCCAACAGGGCATTCTTTCCTACGAGCAGTACTTC.

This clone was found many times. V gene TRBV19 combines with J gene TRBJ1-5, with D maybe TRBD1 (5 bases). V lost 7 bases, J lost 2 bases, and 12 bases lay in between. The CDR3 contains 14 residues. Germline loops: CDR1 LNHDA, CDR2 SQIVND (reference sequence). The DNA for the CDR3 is TGTGCCAGTACCCAGGGTTGGGGCAATCAGCCCCAGCATTTT. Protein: CASTQGWGNQPQHF.

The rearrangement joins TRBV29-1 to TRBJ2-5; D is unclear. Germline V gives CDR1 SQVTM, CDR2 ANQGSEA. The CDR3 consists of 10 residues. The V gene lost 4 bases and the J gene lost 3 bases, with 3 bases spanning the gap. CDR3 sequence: CSVGEETQYF. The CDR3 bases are TGCAGCGTTGGAGAAGAGACCCAGTACTTC.

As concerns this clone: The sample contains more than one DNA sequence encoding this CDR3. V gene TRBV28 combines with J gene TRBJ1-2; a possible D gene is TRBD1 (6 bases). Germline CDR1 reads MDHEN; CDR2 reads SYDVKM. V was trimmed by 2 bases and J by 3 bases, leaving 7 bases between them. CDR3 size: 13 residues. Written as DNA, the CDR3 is TGTGCCAGCAGTTTAAGGACAGACTATGGCTACACCTTC. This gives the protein CASSLRTDYGYTF.

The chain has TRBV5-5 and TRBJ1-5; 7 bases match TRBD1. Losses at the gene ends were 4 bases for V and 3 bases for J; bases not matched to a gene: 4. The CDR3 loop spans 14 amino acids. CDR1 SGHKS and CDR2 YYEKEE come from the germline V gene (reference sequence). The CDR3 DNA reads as TGTGCCAGCAGCGCCGGGACAGACAATCAGCCCCAGCATTTT. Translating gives CASSAGTDNQPQHF.

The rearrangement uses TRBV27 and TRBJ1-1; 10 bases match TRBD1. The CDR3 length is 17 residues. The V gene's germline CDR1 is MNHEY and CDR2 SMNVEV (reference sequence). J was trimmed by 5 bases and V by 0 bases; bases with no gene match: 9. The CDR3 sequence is CASSLSIPRTGGTEAFF. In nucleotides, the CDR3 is TGTGCCAGCAGTTTATCGATTCCCCGGACAGGGGGAACTGAAGCTTTCTTT.

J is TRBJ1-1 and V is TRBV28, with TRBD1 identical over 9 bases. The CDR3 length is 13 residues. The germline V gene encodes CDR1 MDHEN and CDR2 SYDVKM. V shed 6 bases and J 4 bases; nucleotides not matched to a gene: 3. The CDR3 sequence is CASSRQGVTEAFF. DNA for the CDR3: TGTGCCAGCAGCCGACAGGGGGTCACTGAAGCTTTCTTT.

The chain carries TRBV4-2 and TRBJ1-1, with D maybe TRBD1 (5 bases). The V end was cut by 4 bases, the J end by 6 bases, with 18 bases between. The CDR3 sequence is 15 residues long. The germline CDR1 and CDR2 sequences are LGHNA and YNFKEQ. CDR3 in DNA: TGTGCCAGCAGCCGAGACCGGGCAGGGCTGGCTGAAGCTTTCTTT. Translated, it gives CASSRDRAGLAEAFF.